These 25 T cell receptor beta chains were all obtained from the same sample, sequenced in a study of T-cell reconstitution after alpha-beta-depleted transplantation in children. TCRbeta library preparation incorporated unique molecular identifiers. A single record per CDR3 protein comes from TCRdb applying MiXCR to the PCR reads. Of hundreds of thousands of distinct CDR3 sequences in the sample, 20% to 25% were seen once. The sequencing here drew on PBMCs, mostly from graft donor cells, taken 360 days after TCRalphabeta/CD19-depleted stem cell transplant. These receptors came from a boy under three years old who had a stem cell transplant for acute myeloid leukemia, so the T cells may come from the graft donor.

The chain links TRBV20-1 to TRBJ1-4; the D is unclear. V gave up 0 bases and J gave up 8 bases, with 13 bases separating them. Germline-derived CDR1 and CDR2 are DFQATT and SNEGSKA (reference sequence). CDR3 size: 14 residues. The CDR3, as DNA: TGCAGTGCTAGAGATTTGGGCGACCACGAAAAACTGTTTTTT. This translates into CSARDLGDHEKLFF.

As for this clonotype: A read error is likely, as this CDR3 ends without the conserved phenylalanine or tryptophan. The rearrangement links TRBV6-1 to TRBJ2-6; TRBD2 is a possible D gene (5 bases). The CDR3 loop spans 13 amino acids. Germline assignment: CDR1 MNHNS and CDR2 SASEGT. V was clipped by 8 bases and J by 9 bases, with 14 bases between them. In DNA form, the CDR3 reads TGTGCCAGCTCCCTGGGCGGGCGCAACGTCCTGACTATC. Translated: CASSLGGRNVLTI.

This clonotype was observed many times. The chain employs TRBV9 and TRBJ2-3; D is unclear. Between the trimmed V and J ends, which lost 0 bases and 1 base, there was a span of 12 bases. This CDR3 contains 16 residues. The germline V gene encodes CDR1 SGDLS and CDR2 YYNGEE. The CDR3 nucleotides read TGTGCCAGCAGCGTAGAGGTTCGGCTGGGCACAGATACGCAGTATTTT. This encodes CASSVEVRLGTDTQYF.

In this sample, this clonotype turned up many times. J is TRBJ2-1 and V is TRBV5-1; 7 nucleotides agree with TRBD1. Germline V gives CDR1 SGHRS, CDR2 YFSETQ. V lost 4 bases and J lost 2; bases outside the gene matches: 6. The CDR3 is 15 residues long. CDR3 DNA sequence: TGCGCCAGCAGCCAAGACAGGGACCCCTACAATGAGCAGTTCTTC. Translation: CASSQDRDPYNEQFF.

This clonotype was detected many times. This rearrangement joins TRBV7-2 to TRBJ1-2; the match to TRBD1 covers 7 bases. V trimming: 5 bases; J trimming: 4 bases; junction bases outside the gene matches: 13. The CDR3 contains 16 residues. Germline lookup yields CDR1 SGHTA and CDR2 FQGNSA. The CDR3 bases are TGTGCCAGCAGCCCAGTTGAGGGGGCGCGAGGCTATGGCTACACCTTC. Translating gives CASSPVEGARGYGYTF.

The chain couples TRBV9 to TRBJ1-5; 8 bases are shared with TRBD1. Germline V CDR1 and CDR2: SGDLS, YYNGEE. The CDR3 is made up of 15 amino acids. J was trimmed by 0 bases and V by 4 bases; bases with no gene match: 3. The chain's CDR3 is CASSLQGDSNQPQHF. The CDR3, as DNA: TGTGCCAGCAGCCTACAGGGGGATAGCAATCAGCCCCAGCATTTT.

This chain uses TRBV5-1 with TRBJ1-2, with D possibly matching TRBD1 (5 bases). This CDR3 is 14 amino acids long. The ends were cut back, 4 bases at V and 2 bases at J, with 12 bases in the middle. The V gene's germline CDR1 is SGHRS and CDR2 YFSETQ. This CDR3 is CASSPGTRNYGYTF. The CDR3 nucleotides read TGCGCCAGCAGCCCCGGGACGCGGAACTATGGCTACACCTTC.

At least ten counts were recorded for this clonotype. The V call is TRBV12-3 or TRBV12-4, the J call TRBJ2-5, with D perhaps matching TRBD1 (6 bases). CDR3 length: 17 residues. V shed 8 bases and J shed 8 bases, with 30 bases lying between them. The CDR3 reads CASATTTGTLTRRTQYF. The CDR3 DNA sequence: TGTGCCAGCGCCACTACCACCGGGACACTCACACGGCGAACCCAGTACTTC.

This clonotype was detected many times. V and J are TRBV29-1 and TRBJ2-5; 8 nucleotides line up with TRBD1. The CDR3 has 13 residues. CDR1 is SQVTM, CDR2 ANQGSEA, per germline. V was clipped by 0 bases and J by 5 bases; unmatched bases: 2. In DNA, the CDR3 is TGCAGCGTTGAAGACGGGGACAGGGAGACCCAGTACTTC. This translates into CSVEDGDRETQYF.

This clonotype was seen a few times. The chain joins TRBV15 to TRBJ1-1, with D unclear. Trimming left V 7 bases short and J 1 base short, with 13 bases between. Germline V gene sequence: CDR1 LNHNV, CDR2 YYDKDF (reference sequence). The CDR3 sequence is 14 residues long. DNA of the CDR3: TGTGCCACCACTTTAGTGGCAGAGAACACTGAAGCTTTCTTT. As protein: CATTLVAENTEAFF. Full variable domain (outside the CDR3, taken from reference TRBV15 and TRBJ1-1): DAMVIQNPRYQVTQFGKPVTLSCSQTLNHNVMYWYQQKSSQAPKLLFHYYDKDFNNEADTPDNFQSRRPNTSFCFLDIRSPGLGDTAMYLCATTLVAENTEAFFGQGTRLTVV.

DNA of the CDR3: TGTGCCAGCAGTCCCCTAGCGGGGGCCGGAGGAGATACGCAGTATTTT. Translated: CASSPLAGAGGDTQYF. The chain is built from TRBV6-1 and TRBJ2-3; 10 nucleotides match TRBD2. Looked up from germline, CDR1 is MNHNS and CDR2 is SASEGT. V lost 5 bases to trimming and J lost 5 bases; unmatched junction nucleotides: 10. CDR3 length: 16 amino acids.

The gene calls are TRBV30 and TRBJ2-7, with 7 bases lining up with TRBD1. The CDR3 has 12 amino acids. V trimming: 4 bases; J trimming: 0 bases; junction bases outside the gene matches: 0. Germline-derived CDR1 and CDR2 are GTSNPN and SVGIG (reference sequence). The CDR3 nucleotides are TGTGCCTGGAACAGGGGCTCCTACGAGCAGTACTTC. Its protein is CAWNRGSYEQYF.

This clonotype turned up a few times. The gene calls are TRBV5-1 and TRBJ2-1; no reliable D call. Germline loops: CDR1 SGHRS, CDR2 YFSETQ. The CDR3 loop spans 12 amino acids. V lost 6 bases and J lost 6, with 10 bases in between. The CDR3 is CASTSGPNEQFF. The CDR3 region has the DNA TGCGCCAGCACCAGTGGTCCCAATGAGCAGTTCTTC.

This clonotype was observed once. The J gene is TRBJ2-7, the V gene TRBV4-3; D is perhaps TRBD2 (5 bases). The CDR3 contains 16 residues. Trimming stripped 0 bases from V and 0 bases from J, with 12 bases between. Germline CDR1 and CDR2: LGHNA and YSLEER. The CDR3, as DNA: TGCGCCAGCAGCCAAGAAATTATTGAGGGCTCCTACGAGCAGTACTTC. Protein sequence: CASSQEIIEGSYEQYF.

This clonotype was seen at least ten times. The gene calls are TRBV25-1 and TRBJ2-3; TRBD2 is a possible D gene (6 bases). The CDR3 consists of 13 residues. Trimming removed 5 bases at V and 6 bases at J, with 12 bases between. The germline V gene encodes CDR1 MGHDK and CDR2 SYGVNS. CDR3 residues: CASSRPGGDTQYF. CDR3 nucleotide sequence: TGTGCCAGCAGTCGACCAGGAGGGGATACGCAGTATTTT.

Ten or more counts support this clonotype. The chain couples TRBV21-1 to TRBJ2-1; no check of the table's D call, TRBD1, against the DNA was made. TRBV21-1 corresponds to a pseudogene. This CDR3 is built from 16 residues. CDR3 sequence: CASRTRRDRSYNEQFF. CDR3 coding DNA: TGTGCCAGCAGGACTCGCCGGGACCGCAGCTACAATGAGCAGTTCTTC.

The CDR3 is CASSLDLAGALTYNEQFF. CDR3 sequence (DNA): TGCGCCAGCAGCTTGGATCTAGCGGGGGCGTTAACCTACAATGAGCAGTTCTTC. J is TRBJ2-1 and V is TRBV5-1; TRBD2 agrees at 10 bases. Germline-derived CDR1 and CDR2 are SGHRS and YFSETQ. The V gene end was trimmed by 0 bases and the J gene end by 2 bases; junction bases not matched to a gene: 8. The CDR3 length is 18 residues.

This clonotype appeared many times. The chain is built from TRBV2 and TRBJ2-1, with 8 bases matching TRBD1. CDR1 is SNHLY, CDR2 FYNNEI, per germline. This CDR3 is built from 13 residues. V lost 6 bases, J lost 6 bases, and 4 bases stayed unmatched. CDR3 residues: CASSGQGGNEQFF. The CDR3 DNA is TGTGCCAGCAGCGGACAGGGAGGCAATGAGCAGTTCTTC.

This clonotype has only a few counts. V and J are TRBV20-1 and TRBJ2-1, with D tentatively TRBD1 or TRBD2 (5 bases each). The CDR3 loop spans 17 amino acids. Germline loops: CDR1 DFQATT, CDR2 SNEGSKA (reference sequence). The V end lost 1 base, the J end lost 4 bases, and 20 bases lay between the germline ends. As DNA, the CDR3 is TGCAGTGCTAGAGCGGACGGGGCATGGGGCTCTTACAATGAGCAGTTCTTC. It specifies CSARADGAWGSYNEQFF.

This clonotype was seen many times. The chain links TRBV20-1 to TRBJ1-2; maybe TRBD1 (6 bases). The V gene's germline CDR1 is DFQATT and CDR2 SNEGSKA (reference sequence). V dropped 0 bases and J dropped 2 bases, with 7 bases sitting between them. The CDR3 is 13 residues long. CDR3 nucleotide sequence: TGCAGTGCTAGAGAGGGGGCAAACTATGGCTACACCTTC. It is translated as CSAREGANYGYTF.

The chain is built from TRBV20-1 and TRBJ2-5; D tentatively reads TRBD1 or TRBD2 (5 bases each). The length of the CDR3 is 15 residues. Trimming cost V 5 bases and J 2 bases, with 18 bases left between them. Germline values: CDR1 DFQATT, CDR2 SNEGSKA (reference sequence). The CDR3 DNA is TGCAGTGCTGTGACTCCCGGGACGCCTCAAGAGACCCAGTACTTC. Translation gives CSAVTPGTPQETQYF.

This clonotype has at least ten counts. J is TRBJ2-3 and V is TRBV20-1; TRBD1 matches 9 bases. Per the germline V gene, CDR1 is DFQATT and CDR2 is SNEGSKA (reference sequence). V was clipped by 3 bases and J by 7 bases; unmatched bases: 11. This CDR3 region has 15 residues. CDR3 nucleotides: TGCAGTGCTAGTGACCCGGGACAGGGCATGAATACGCAGTATTTT. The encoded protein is CSASDPGQGMNTQYF.

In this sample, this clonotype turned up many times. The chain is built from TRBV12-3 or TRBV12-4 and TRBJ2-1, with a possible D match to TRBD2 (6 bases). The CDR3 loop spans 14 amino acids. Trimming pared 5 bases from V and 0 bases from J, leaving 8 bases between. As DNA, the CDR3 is TGTGCCAGCAGTCCGGACTACTCCTACAATGAGCAGTTCTTC. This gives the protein CASSPDYSYNEQFF.

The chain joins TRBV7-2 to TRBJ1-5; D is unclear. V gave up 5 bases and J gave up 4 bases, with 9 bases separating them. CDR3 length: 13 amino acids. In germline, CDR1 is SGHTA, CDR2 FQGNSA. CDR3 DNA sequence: TGTGCCAGCAGCATACAGCCTAATCAGCCCCAGCATTTT. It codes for CASSIQPNQPQHF.

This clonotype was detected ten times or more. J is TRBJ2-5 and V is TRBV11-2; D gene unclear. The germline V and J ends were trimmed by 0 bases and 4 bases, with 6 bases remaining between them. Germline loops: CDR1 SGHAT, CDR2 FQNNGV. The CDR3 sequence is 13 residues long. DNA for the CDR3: TGTGCCAGCAGCTTAGATAGAGGAGAGACCCAGTACTTC. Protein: CASSLDRGETQYF.